Below, one T cell receptor (beta chain) is given with its context. This clonotype has a handful of counts. The clone's antigen remains unknown. No base quality values were provided; no much bigger clone lies one nucleotide off. This entry is derived from a study of T cells after yellow fever vaccination (dated by TCRdb to the late 2010s). At the level of the whole study: The SMART-Seq v4 Ultra Low Input RNA kit was used to prepare libraries from fractions with low cell numbers. To follow T-cell clones before and after primary and booster YFV17D yellow fever vaccination, bulk TCR alpha and beta repertoires were sequenced over time. Two healthy male donors made up the cohort, one aged 18 to 30 years and the other aged 30 to 40 years. Blood was drawn at multiple timepoints before and after primary and secondary immunization, with bulk PBMC replicates and cell subsets isolated. What the study reported, not specific to this receptor: Because abundant contaminating clonotypes from the bulk population could be contained in FACS-sorted repertoires, computational filtering was required. A small fraction of clonotypes appeared in both the CD4 and CD8 compartments, likely as a result of convergent recombination. The secondary T-cell response was found to be weaker but faster than the primary response, with a peak reached on day 5 rather than on day 15. Because only two donors were included in the study, the extent to which the findings can be generalized is limited. Most clones expanded after primary vaccination were re-detected after the booster (almost 98% of CD4 and roughly 87% of CD8), suggesting broad memory maintenance.

The CDR3 spans 17 residues, from the cysteine through the phenylalanine. Only the CDR3 DNA stays, 51 bases, in frame from base 1. CDR1 and CDR2 (SSHAT, FNYEAQ) derive from the germline V gene (reference sequence). The junction shows trimming of 2 bases on V and 1 base on J, plus 17 bases between the germline ends. What the treatment or condition label conveys for this sample: live attenuated yellow fever vaccine strain. At every blood-draw timepoint, two biological replicates of bulk PBMCs were collected. PBMCs were isolated from peripheral blood using a standard Ficoll-Paque protocol. TriZol was used to extract RNA from bulk PBMCs, CD4 and CD8 fractions, and dextramer-positive and dextramer-negative fractions. The listed sequencing device is Illumina NovaSeq 6000. TCR cDNA was synthesized by 5'RACE template switching, which introduced a universal primer site and unique molecular identifiers. Priming of cDNA synthesis was performed from both the TCR alpha and TCR beta constant segments. Library amplification used two PCR steps, and the second PCR step added sample barcodes and sequencing adapters. Sequencing of libraries was done on Illumina HiSeq 2500 (2x100 bp) or NovaSeq (2x150 bp). In the source study's methods: MIGEC was used to demultiplex reads and collapse the reads into UMI consensus sequences, and MiXCR was used for V(D)J alignment. Using edgeR on replicate PBMC samples, clonotypes were called vaccine-responding if FDR was below 0.01 and the log2 fold change was above 5 up to day 15. Bulk clonotypes were assigned CD4 or CD8 identity according to which sequenced CD4 or CD8 repertoire held them at higher abundance. TCRdb trimmed public reads at Q25 via fastp, called clones via MiXCR and kept in-frame beta chains. Each record represents a unique CDR3 protein, reported with the most common genes and DNA among its rows. TCRdb's processing, not the authors', yielded these V and J calls. This sample gives about 300,000 distinct CDR3 sequences in total; 3% to 4.5% of them show up just once. Around 24% of the sample is held by the ten biggest clonotypes.

The rearranged segments are TRBV7-7 and TRBJ2-5; the D gene is possibly TRBD1 or TRBD2, each agreeing over 6 bases. This receptor was taken from a man between 18 and 29 years old who received the YFV17D yellow fever vaccine. The input for sequencing was PBMCs, taken 5 days after the yellow fever booster vaccination. The CDR3 region: CASSLFAGGPTQETQYF. The DNA is TGTGCCAGCAGCTTATTTGCCGGGGGCCCGACCCAAGAGACCCAGTACTTC.